Shown below are 19 T cell receptor beta chains from a single sample sequenced in a study of T cells after posttransplantation cyclophosphamide. The repertoire was sequenced with immunoSEQ multiplex PCR; TCRdb's copy has only in-frame clones and lacks some. This sample has about 16,000 clones; around 86% occur once, and the top ten carry around 4%. Methotrexate plus calcineurin inhibitor accompanied controls' myeloablative marrow transplants; sampling was 1 year later. Sequencing used PBMCs, obtained after an allogeneic stem cell transplant with a calcineurin inhibitor and methotrexate. These receptors originate from a male patient aged 45-60 years who received an allogeneic stem cell transplant from an unrelated donor, was CMV-positive, and had chronic GVHD only. The T cells may come from the graft donor.

The chain uses TRBV7-2 and TRBJ2-7; 13 nucleotides line up with TRBD2. With V trimmed by 7 bases and J by 4 bases, 4 bases remained unmatched. From germline, CDR1 is SGHTA and CDR2 FQGNSA. This CDR3 spans 14 amino acids. CDR3: CASTLGLAGYEQYF. CDR3 nucleotide sequence: TGTGCCAGCACCCTGGGACTAGCGGGATACGAGCAGTACTTC.

J is TRBJ2-1 and V is TRBV7-6, with TRBD1 as a possible D gene (6 bases). Germline lookup yields CDR1 SGHVS and CDR2 FNYEAQ. V dropped 2 bases and J dropped 3 bases, with 14 bases sitting between them. This CDR3 is built from 16 residues. CDR3: CASSLSGRGDYNEQFF. DNA of the CDR3: TGTGCCAGCAGCTTATCCGGCAGGGGCGACTACAATGAGCAGTTCTTC.

The table lists this clone with a few counts. The chain recombines TRBV7-6 with TRBJ2-1, with D perhaps matching TRBD2 (6 bases). Trimming stripped 4 bases from V and 9 bases from J, with 10 bases between. This CDR3 has 12 residues. Germline CDR1 reads SGHVS; CDR2 reads FNYEAQ. The CDR3 DNA is TGTGCCAGCAGCTCCGTCGGGGGTGAGCAGTTCTTC. It specifies CASSSVGGEQFF.

This chain links TRBV19 with TRBJ2-7; the match to TRBD1 covers 8 bases. V trimming: 5 bases; J trimming: 3 bases; junction bases outside the gene matches: 9. Looked up from germline, CDR1 is LNHDA and CDR2 is SQIVND (reference sequence). The CDR3 sequence is 15 residues long. The CDR3 loop is CASSSGTGSFYEQYF. Written as DNA, the CDR3 is TGTGCCAGTAGTTCTGGGACAGGATCTTTCTACGAGCAGTACTTC.

The chain recombines TRBV5-1 with TRBJ2-1; possibly TRBD2 for D (5 bases). CDR1 and CDR2 from the germline V gene are SGHRS and YFSETQ. Between the trimmed V and J ends, which lost 7 bases and 8 bases, there was a span of 19 bases. CDR3 length: 14 residues. The CDR3 reads CASSRNGPGDEQFF. CDR3 nucleotide sequence: TGCGCCAGCTCCCGAAACGGGCCCGGGGATGAGCAGTTCTTC.

This chain uses TRBV7-9 with TRBJ1-2; D gene ambiguous. Germline assignment: CDR1 SEHNR and CDR2 FQNEAQ (reference sequence). Between the trimmed V and J ends, which lost 1 base and 1 base, there was a span of 10 bases. The CDR3 has 15 amino acids. In DNA form, the CDR3 reads TGTGCCAGCAGCTTAGTCGCGGTTTTTAACTATGGCTACACCTTC. Its protein product is CASSLVAVFNYGYTF.

The chain uses TRBV10-3 and TRBJ1-2, with TRBD1 identical over 9 bases. Trimming cost V 10 bases and J 4 bases; bases outside gene matches: 10. CDR1 is ENHRY and CDR2 is SYGVKD in the germline V gene. CDR3 length equals 14 residues. CDR3 residues: CATGSDRGVYGYTF. The CDR3, as DNA: TGTGCCACCGGCTCCGACAGGGGGGTCTATGGCTACACCTTC.

The chain employs TRBV15 and TRBJ1-5; possibly TRBD1 for D (6 bases). The length of the CDR3 is 15 residues. CDR1 is LNHNV, CDR2 YYDKDF, per germline (reference sequence). Deletions cut 0 bases from V and 7 bases from J, with 13 bases between. In nucleotides, the CDR3 is TGTGCCACCAGCAGAGATCGACAGGCCGGCCAGCCCCAGCATTTT. This gives the protein CATSRDRQAGQPQHF.

The V gene is TRBV11-3, the J gene TRBJ2-3; 9 nucleotides match TRBD1. Germline assignment: CDR1 SGHNT and CDR2 YENEEA. The CDR3 covers 14 residues. The J segment lost 3 bases and the V segment lost 5 bases, leaving 3 bases of the junction unmatched. The CDR3 protein is CASSLGQGTDTQYF. The DNA for the CDR3 is TGTGCCAGCAGCCTCGGACAGGGGACAGATACGCAGTATTTT.

The sample holds a few counts of this clone. This chain uses TRBV6-4 with TRBJ2-7, with D possibly being TRBD2 (6 bases). Germline CDR1 MRHNA, CDR2 SNTAGT. This CDR3 region has 15 residues. Trimming took off 6 bases at V and 4 bases at J, with 19 bases between the two ends. The CDR3 sequence is CASRLAEPSRYEQYF. The DNA for the CDR3 is TGTGCCAGCAGATTAGCGGAGCCGAGCCGATACGAGCAGTACTTC.

The V call is TRBV25-1, the J call TRBJ1-1, with a weak D call TRBD1 (5 bases). CDR1 and CDR2 from the germline V gene are MGHDK and SYGVNS. This CDR3 spans 15 amino acids. V was shortened by 5 bases and J by 4 bases, with 17 bases between the two germline ends. The CDR3 nucleotides are TGTGCCAGCAGTCCCCGGGCCGGGGGAGGCACTGAAGCTTTCTTT. This gives the protein CASSPRAGGGTEAFF.

This sequence joins TRBV7-2 and TRBJ2-5; D may be TRBD1 (5 bases). V lost 7 bases and J lost 4, with 13 bases in between. The CDR3 extends over 13 amino acids. Germline CDR1 is SGHTA and CDR2 is FQGNSA. This chain's CDR3 is CASTRGQGETQYF. In DNA, the CDR3 is TGTGCCAGCACCCGTGGGCAGGGAGAGACCCAGTACTTC.

This clone appeared once. The chain uses TRBV19 and TRBJ2-5; no reliable D call. With the DNA end fitting TRBJ2-7 better, the J assignment may be wrong. Germline lookup yields CDR1 LNHDA and CDR2 SQIVND (reference sequence). This CDR3 region has 13 residues. As DNA, the CDR3 is TGTGCCAGTAGTATAGGGAACAGCTACGAGCAGTACTTC. It is translated as CASSIGNSYEQYF.

This clone was picked up one time. The chain couples TRBV14 to TRBJ2-7; 7 bases line up with TRBD1. Germline assignment: CDR1 SGHDN and CDR2 FVKESK. Unmatched junction bases numbered 6, after V lost 6 bases and J lost 1 base. CDR3 length: 14 residues. The CDR3 DNA is TGTGCCAGCAGTCCCACAGGGGAATCCTACGAGCAGTACTTC. It translates to CASSPTGESYEQYF.

This chain connects TRBV5-1 to TRBJ2-1; D possibly corresponds to TRBD1 (6 bases). Trimming took 4 bases from V and 7 from J, leaving 18 bases between them. The CDR3 loop spans 15 amino acids. Germline V gives CDR1 SGHRS, CDR2 YFSETQ. The CDR3 region is CASSPTGRVGNEQFF. Written as DNA, the CDR3 is TGCGCCAGCAGCCCGACAGGAAGGGTAGGGAATGAGCAGTTCTTC.

V and J are TRBV5-1 and TRBJ2-3; TRBD1 matches 9 bases. This CDR3 comprises 14 residues. J lost 6 bases, V lost 3 bases, and 5 bases had no gene match. Germline V CDR1 and CDR2: SGHRS, YFSETQ. DNA of the CDR3: TGCGCCAGCAGCTCGGGACAGGGATCCGATACGCAGTATTTT. This sequence encodes CASSSGQGSDTQYF.

This chain connects TRBV18 to TRBJ1-6; tentative D call: TRBD1 (5 bases). CDR3 size: 20 residues. The V and J ends lost 5 bases and 0 bases respectively, with 23 bases between them. Germline CDR1 is KGHSH and CDR2 is LQKENI. The CDR3 loop is CASSTTRSRVDSSYNSPLHF. In DNA form, the CDR3 reads TGTGCCAGCTCAACCACGAGGAGCAGGGTCGATAGCTCCTATAATTCACCCCTCCACTTT.

This clone was seen a handful of times. The chain links TRBV14 to TRBJ1-1, with a weak D call TRBD1 (5 bases). This CDR3 has 13 residues. The V end was cut by 4 bases, the J end by 1 base, with 7 bases between. Per the germline V gene, CDR1 is SGHDN and CDR2 is FVKESK. The CDR3 DNA reads as TGTGCCAGCAGCCCCGGACAGAACACTGAAGCTTTCTTT. This sequence encodes CASSPGQNTEAFF.

The V call is TRBV9, the J call TRBJ2-1; 9 positions agree with TRBD2. The CDR3 covers 13 residues. V dropped 0 bases and J dropped 14; count of bases not matched to a gene: 6. Germline V gives CDR1 SGDLS, CDR2 YYNGEE. The CDR3 reads CASSVEVAGVEFF. DNA of the CDR3: TGTGCCAGCAGCGTAGAAGTAGCGGGAGTGGAGTTCTTC.